This T cell receptor beta chain originates from a study of CD8+ T cells in alopecia areata. RNA, once extracted, was reverse transcribed into cDNA for use as the sequencing template. Method: immunoSEQ multiplex PCR; TCRdb's copy keeps in-frame clones and lacks some. The table lists approximately 180,000 clones, about 63% of them singletons. This CDR3 contains 15 residues. CDR1 is LNHNV and CDR2 is YYDKDF in the germline V gene (reference sequence). V was clipped by 0 bases and J by 5 bases, with 13 bases between them. Those with alopecia areata gave lesional scalp punch biopsies and peripheral blood. Isolation of CD4+ and CD8+ T cells from PBMCs was achieved by sorting.

The rearrangement uses TRBV15 and TRBJ2-5; D not certain. This clonotype was obtained from a human donor with alopecia areata. Sequences were derived from CD4+ T cells sorted from blood, sampled at week 0. The CDR3 region is CATSRDLDTRETQYF. DNA of the CDR3: TGTGCCACCAGCAGAGACCTAGACACCCGGGAGACCCAGTACTTC.